This TCR beta chain was sequenced for a study of control samples from healthy donors and cancer patients. Here immunoSEQ multiplex PCR was the method, and the copy in TCRdb shows in-frame clones only, minus some. The data hold 100,000 to 150,000 clones, with approximately 89% observed a single time. CDR1 is SEHNR, CDR2 FQNEAQ, per germline (reference sequence). V lost 5 bases, J lost 3 bases, and 13 bases lay in between. This CDR3 comprises 15 residues. The TCR was taken from a man between 18 and 35 years old in good health. The sample consisted of blood. This sequence joins TRBV7-9 and TRBJ1-4; maybe TRBD1 (6 bases). The CDR3 sequence is CASSIQGLANEKLFF. In DNA form, the CDR3 reads TGTGCCAGCAGCATACAGGGTCTGGCTAATGAAAAACTGTTTTTT.